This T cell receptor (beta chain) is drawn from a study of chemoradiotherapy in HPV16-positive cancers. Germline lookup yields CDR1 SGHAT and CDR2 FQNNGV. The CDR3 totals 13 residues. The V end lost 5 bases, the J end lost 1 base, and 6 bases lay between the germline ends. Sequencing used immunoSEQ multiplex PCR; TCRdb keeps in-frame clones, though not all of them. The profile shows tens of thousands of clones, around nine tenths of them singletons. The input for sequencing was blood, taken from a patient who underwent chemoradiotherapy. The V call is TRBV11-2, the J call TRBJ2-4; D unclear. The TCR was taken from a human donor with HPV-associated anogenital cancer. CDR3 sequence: CASSPGAKNIQYF. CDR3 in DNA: TGTGCCAGCAGCCCGGGTGCCAAAAACATTCAGTACTTC.